The T cell receptor beta chain described here comes from a study of blood T cell repertoires in COVID-19 (dated by TCRdb to the early 2020s). At the level of the whole study: The collaborator samples originated in the United States, Italy and Spain and spanned the acute and convalescent phases of COVID-19. Samples came from the ongoing ImmuneRACE study (first 160 participants) plus 1,254 subjects from 6 global collaborators. Where available, HLA class I and class II types were taken from metadata supplied by the sample provider and were not determined by assay-based typing. The prospective study material was composed of cDNA or gDNA derived from T cells, B-cell-depleted T cells, or PBMCs. Subjects who had been exposed to COVID-19, were actively infected with it, or had recovered from it provided the deeply sampled blood TCRbeta repertoires that made up the dataset. The sample metadata nearly always contained a de-identified subject ID, COVID-19 status, age in years and sex. The repertoires were released in a freely available public database intended as a resource for research on the immune response to SARS-CoV-2.

The collaborating institutions used their own protocols to collect whole blood in K2EDTA tubes. Collaborator samples were shipped for TCRbeta analysis as frozen whole blood, isolated PBMCs, or DNA extracted from either sample type. TCRbeta CDR3 regions were amplified from genomic DNA using the immunoSEQ Assay, a bias-controlled multiplex PCR. Regarding the original processing steps: The number of nucleated cells in each sample was estimated by amplification of reference gene primers within the assay. Sequence reads were collapsed and filtered to measure the absolute abundance of every unique TCRbeta CDR3 rearrangement. For each sample, productive Simpson clonality was calculated by taking the square root of Simpson's diversity index across productive rearrangements. TCRdb retrieved this table from immuneACCESS and kept in-frame rearrangements only. Not all clones are present; in checked studies, unresolved V genes account for under half, and no reason is known for the remainder. V, J and clone size were drawn from that table, and D and trimming were deduced from the DNA. The sample has 110,000 to 150,000 clones on record, around 83% of them singletons. The ten largest clones add up to about 9.4% of the sample.

Study-wide conclusions, independent of this receptor: Clinical and demographic metadata were provided uncurated, with the amount varying by source and participant.

The CDR3 runs 14 amino acids, cysteine and phenylalanine included. Just CDR3 DNA is preserved here, 42 bases in frame from base 1. Per the germline V gene, SGHDN is the CDR1 and FVKESK is the CDR2. Deletion took 0 bases off V and 8 bases off J, with a span of 13 bases between the germline ends. As concerns this clone: This clone's antigen is unknown. Base qualities are missing; no much larger clone stands one base away.

This TCR was sampled from a man in his sixties with active or convalescent COVID-19. The chain is assembled from TRBV14 and TRBJ1-2, and perhaps TRBD1 as D gene, on 6 matching bases. Specimen: peripheral blood. The CDR3 protein: CASSQDLRGGGYTF. The base sequence is TGTGCCAGCAGCCAAGATCTCAGGGGTGGAGGCTACACCTTC.